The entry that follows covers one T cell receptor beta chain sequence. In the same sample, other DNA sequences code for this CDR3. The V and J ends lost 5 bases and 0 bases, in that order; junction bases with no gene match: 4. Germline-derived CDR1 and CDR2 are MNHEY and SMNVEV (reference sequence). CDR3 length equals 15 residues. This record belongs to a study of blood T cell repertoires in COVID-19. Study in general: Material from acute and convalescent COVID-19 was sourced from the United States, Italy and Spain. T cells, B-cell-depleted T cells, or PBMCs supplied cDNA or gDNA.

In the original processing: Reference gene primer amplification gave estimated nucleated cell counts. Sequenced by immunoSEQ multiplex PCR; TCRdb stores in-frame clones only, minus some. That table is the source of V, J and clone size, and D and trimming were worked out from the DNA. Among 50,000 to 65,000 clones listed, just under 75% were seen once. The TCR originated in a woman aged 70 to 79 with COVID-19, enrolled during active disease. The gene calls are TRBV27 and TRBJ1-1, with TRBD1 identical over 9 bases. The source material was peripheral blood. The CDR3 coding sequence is TGTGCCAGCAGTCCTTGGGACAGGGTGAACACTGAAGCTTTCTTT. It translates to CASSPWDRVNTEAFF.